This TCR beta chain originates from a study of human T cells and chemical hapten exposure. Indicated time point: pre-sensitization, week 0. Treatment indicated: therapeutic diphenylcyclopropenone sensitization with weekly scalp DPC. One entry per CDR3 protein results from TCRdb running MiXCR on the RACE reads. The data hold about 74,000 distinct CDR3 sequences, with around 15% observed a single time. CDR1 is SEHNR, CDR2 FQNEAQ, per germline (reference sequence). The CDR3 spans 14 residues. V lost 5 bases to trimming and J lost 0 bases, with 8 bases between them. The TCR was taken from a woman aged 45-59 years with alopecia areata. Some clones in this sample may be carry-over from other donors' samples. The sequencing used whole blood, collected in connection with sensitization to the hapten diphenylcyclopropenone (DPC). J is TRBJ2-4 and V is TRBV7-9; D ambiguous. The CDR3 spells CASSASVAKNIQYF. The CDR3 DNA follows: TGTGCCAGCAGCGCGAGTGTAGCCAAAAACATTCAGTACTTC. The full variable domain, completed using reference TRBV7-9 and TRBJ2-4, is DTGVSQNPRHKITKRGQNVTFRCDPISEHNRLYWYRQTLGQGPEFLTYFQNEAQLEKSRLLSDRFSAERPKGSFSTLEIQRTEQGDSAMYLCASSASVAKNIQYFGAGTRLSVL.